Listed below are T cell receptor beta chains from one sample, sequenced in a study of T cell responses to AZD1222 COVID-19 vaccine. Generated by immunoSEQ multiplex PCR, the TCRdb table keeps only in-frame clones and is missing some. The table shows about 140,000 clones, with about nine tenths occurring only once. The source was peripheral blood, collected on day 0 of AZD1222 vaccination. The source of these receptors is an adult in good health. CDR3s include the opening cysteine and the closing phenylalanine or tryptophan. The D gene is left open where the match is weak. For some rows the clone size is stated as once, few or many, or as a class when expanded; others skip it.

j_call | v_call | clone_size | d_call | cdr3_nt | cdr3_aa
TRBJ1-2 | TRBV5-5 | . | . | TGTGCCAGCAGCTTGGGGGTAGGGAACTATGGCTACACCTTC | CASSLGVGNYGYTF
TRBJ1-6 | TRBV27 | . | TRBD1 | TGTGCCAGCAGTTTATCGGGGGGTTTGGACAGGGATTACTCACCCCTCCACTTT | CASSLSGGLDRDYSPLHF
TRBJ1-4 | TRBV7-9 | . | . | TGTGCCAGCAGCTTACAGGGAGGCAAACTGTTTTTT | CASSLQGGKLFF
TRBJ2-1 | TRBV18 | . | . | TGTGCCAGCTCACCAATGGCGGGAATGGTTGAAGAGCAGTTCTTC | CASSPMAGMVEEQFF
TRBJ1-2 | TRBV5-1 | . | . | TGCGCCAGCAGCTTAGGCAGTAGGAACTATGGCTACACCTTC | CASSLGSRNYGYTF
TRBJ2-7 | TRBV7-9 | . | . | TGTGCCAGCAGCCCACGGACCCTACGGGCCTACGAGCAGTACTTC | CASSPRTLRAYEQYF
TRBJ1-2 | TRBV7-9 | few | . | TGTGCCAGCAGCCGTACTGGAGCGGCTGGCTACACCTTC | CASSRTGAAGYTF
TRBJ2-1 | TRBV28 | . | TRBD2 | TGTGCCAGCAGTTTGTCTAGCGGGTCCCCGTTCTTC | CASSLSSGSPFF
TRBJ2-3 | TRBV27 | . | TRBD2 | TGTGCCAGCAGTCCCTCGGAAGGACTAGCGGGGCCACGCACAGATACGCAGTATTTT | CASSPSEGLAGPRTDTQYF
TRBJ2-7 | TRBV7-9 | . | . | TGTGCCAGCAGCTTTAGTACCTACGAGCAGTACTTC | CASSFSTYEQYF
TRBJ2-2 | TRBV7-8 | . | TRBD2 | TGTGCCAGCAGCCATTCCGGGACTAGCCCCACCGGGGAGCTGTTTTTT | CASSHSGTSPTGELFF
TRBJ2-1 | TRBV6-5 | . | TRBD1 | TGTGCCAGCACAAGAGGACAGGGGAAAAGCAATGAGCAGTTCTTC | CASTRGQGKSNEQFF
TRBJ1-1 | TRBV6-5 | . | TRBD1 | TGTGCCAGCAGCAAACAGACAGGGTACGGCACTGAAGCTTTCTTT | CASSKQTGYGTEAFF
TRBJ1-6 | TRBV3-1/TRBV3-2 | . | . | TGTGCCAGCAGCGACCTGGGCTCACCCCTCCACTTT | CASSDLGSPLHF
TRBJ2-4 | TRBV5-6 | . | . | TGTGCCAGCGAACAGGGAAGGGGGAACATTCAGTACTTC | CASEQGRGNIQYF
TRBJ2-7 | TRBV27 | . | . | TGTGCCAGCAGTTTATCAGGTCGGGACGAGCAGTACTTC | CASSLSGRDEQYF
TRBJ1-2 | TRBV2 | once | . | TGTGCCAGCAGAGAGCAGTCAGCTAACTATGGCTACACCTTC | CASREQSANYGYTF